This T cell receptor beta chain was profiled in a study of T-cell reconstitution after alpha-beta-depleted transplantation in children. General study findings and limits: Elevated TCRbeta diversity at day 60 was traced, in some patients, to surviving recipient T cells and thymic progenitors. Expanded clones from the graft, numbering several hundred, reportedly supplied alpha-beta T cells about two months after transplant. Diversity and T-cell counts at one year after transplant derived mostly from new T cells.

This clonotype has more than one count but fewer than ten. The antigen is not known. This CDR3 is built from 16 residues. Germline V gene sequence: CDR1 MNHEY, CDR2 SMNVEV (reference sequence). Trimming shortened V by 0 bases and J by 6 bases, and 15 bases separated the two germline ends. Unique molecular identifiers were used to barcode this TCRbeta library. Via MiXCR, TCRdb re-called the PCR reads, giving one row per CDR3 protein. Of about 300,000 distinct CDR3 sequences in the sample, about 7.3% are singletons; the top ten hold approximately 9%. This TCR came from a female patient aged 2-9 years who had a stem cell transplant for Fanconi anemia, so the T cells may come from the graft donor. The V call is TRBV27, the J call TRBJ1-5, with D possibly being TRBD1 (5 bases). Sequenced material: peripheral blood, taken 360 days after TCRalphabeta/CD19-depleted stem cell transplant. The CDR3 DNA is TGTGCCAGCAGTTTATCGGGGCTTGGAATGGGTCAGCCCCAGCATTTT. This gives the protein CASSLSGLGMGQPQHF.